The present entry profiles one T cell receptor beta chain with its context. What this receptor recognizes is not known. No quality values exist for individual bases; no much larger clone is one base distant. This record comes from a study of blood T cell repertoires in COVID-19 (dated by TCRdb to 2019 to 2021). Describing the broader study: Collaborator samples came from the United States, Italy and Spain and covered acute and convalescent phases of COVID-19. The prospective study material was composed of cDNA or gDNA derived from T cells, B-cell-depleted T cells, or PBMCs. A freely available public database, intended as a resource for researchers studying the immune response to SARS-CoV-2, is where the repertoires were released. Where HLA class I and class II types were available, the types were taken from metadata supplied by the sample provider, not from assay-based typing. Samples came from the ongoing ImmuneRACE study (first 160 participants) plus 1,254 subjects from 6 global collaborators. The dataset comprised deeply sampled blood TCRbeta repertoires from subjects exposed to, actively infected with, or recovered from COVID-19. The sample metadata nearly always contained a de-identified subject ID, COVID-19 status, age in years and sex.

There are 13 amino acids in the CDR3, from cysteine to phenylalanine inclusive. Of all the DNA, just the CDR3 is kept, 39 bases in frame from base 1. V and J lose 2 bases and 7 bases, and a span of 8 bases separates them. Via the germline V gene, CDR1 is SGHTA and CDR2 FQGTGA. The immunoSEQ Assay, a bias-controlled multiplex PCR, was used to amplify TCRbeta CDR3 regions from genomic DNA. The source study handled its data this way. The number of nucleated cells in each sample was estimated from the amplification of reference gene primers within the assay. To quantify the absolute abundance of each unique TCRbeta CDR3 rearrangement, sequence reads were collapsed and filtered. For each sample, productive Simpson clonality was calculated as the square root of Simpson's diversity index across productive rearrangements. Not all clones reach the TCRdb copy of this immuneACCESS table, which keeps in-frame sequences only. Checked studies attribute under half of the gap to unresolved V genes and leave the rest unexplained. That table gives V, J and clone size, and the DNA gave D and trimming. This sample has under 200,000 clones in its table, and 80% to 90% of those were observed once. Together, the top ten hold approximately 3.3% of the sample.

Each collaborating institution followed its own protocols to collect whole blood in K2EDTA tubes. For TCRbeta analysis, collaborators shipped samples in one of three forms: frozen whole blood, isolated PBMCs, or DNA extracted from either of those sample types. What the research found in general, with its limitations: How much clinical and demographic metadata was included differed by source and by participant, and the metadata was provided uncurated.

The clonotype originates from a man younger than 35 with active or convalescent COVID-19. Material: peripheral blood. Recombination connected TRBV7-3 to TRBJ2-2; the D gene is perhaps TRBD2, from 6 matching bases. Read as DNA, the sequence is TGTGCCAGCAGCTTACAGGGAGGCGGGGAGCTGTTTTTT. Its protein is CASSLQGGGELFF.